A selection of T cell receptor beta chains follows, all from one sample in a study of T cell responses to AZD1222 COVID-19 vaccine. Data came from immunoSEQ multiplex PCR; TCRdb stores just in-frame clones and leaves some out. This sample has under 25,000 clones; roughly 84% occur once, and the top ten carry approximately 16%. Sequences were derived from peripheral blood, sampled 28 days after the second AZD1222 dose. Every receptor here comes from an adult who received the AZD1222 COVID-19 vaccine. Both conserved end residues are part of each CDR3. D genes are given only for firm matches. Clone sizes are given selectively: once, few, many, or a class where the clone is expanded.

J,D,V,size,CDR3,DNA
TRBJ2-7,.,TRBV3-1/TRBV3-2,.,CASSQASYEQYF,TGTGCCAGCAGCCAAGCTTCCTACGAGCAGTACTTC
TRBJ1-3,.,TRBV18,.,CASSPSSGRISGNTIYF,TGTGCCAGCTCACCAAGTTCAGGGAGAATATCTGGAAACACCATATATTTT
TRBJ2-1,TRBD2,TRBV2,.,CASSPRTSGGFSYNEQFF,TGTGCCAGCAGCCCGAGGACTAGCGGGGGATTCTCCTACAATGAGCAGTTCTTC
TRBJ2-1,.,TRBV2,.,CASSLDSLVGNEQFF,TGTGCCAGCAGCCTCGACAGCCTGGTTGGCAATGAGCAGTTCTTC
TRBJ2-6,TRBD2,TRBV6-5,once,CASRSGGSGANVLTF,TGTGCCAGCAGAAGCGGGGGCTCTGGGGCCAACGTCCTGACTTTC
TRBJ1-2,TRBD1,TRBV19,.,CASRDRGSRTGYTF,TGTGCCAGCCGGGACAGGGGCTCCCGGACGGGCTACACCTTC
TRBJ2-3,.,TRBV7-3,once,CASSLRESTDTQYF,TGTGCCAGCAGCTTACGAGAAAGCACAGATACGCAGTATTTT
TRBJ2-3,.,TRBV2,.,CASSADKGGDTQYF,TGTGCCAGCAGTGCAGACAAAGGGGGAGATACGCAGTATTTT
TRBJ2-7,.,TRBV12-3/TRBV12-4,.,CASSLGLLGQYF,TGTGCCAGCAGTCTGGGCCTTTTGGGGCAGTACTTC
TRBJ2-7,.,TRBV3-1/TRBV3-2,once,CASSQVHNAYEQYF,TGTGCCAGCAGCCAAGTACATAACGCTTACGAGCAGTACTTC
TRBJ1-1,.,TRBV5-1,.,CASSLPRDSAEAFF,TGCGCCAGCAGCTTGCCCCGGGACTCCGCTGAAGCTTTCTTT
TRBJ1-1,.,TRBV6-5,.,CASRVQGRNTEAFF,TGTGCCAGCAGGGTGCAGGGGCGGAACACTGAAGCTTTCTTT
TRBJ2-3,.,TRBV25-1,.,CASSEYYTDTQYF,TGTGCCAGCAGTGAATACTACACAGATACGCAGTATTTT
TRBJ2-1,TRBD2,TRBV28,.,CASSLPGTSAYNEQFF,TGTGCCAGCAGTCTCCCCGGGACTAGCGCCTACAATGAGCAGTTCTTC
TRBJ2-3,TRBD2,TRBV5-5,.,CASSTRTSGSSTDTQYF,TGTGCCAGCAGCACCCGGACTAGCGGGAGTAGCACAGATACGCAGTATTTT